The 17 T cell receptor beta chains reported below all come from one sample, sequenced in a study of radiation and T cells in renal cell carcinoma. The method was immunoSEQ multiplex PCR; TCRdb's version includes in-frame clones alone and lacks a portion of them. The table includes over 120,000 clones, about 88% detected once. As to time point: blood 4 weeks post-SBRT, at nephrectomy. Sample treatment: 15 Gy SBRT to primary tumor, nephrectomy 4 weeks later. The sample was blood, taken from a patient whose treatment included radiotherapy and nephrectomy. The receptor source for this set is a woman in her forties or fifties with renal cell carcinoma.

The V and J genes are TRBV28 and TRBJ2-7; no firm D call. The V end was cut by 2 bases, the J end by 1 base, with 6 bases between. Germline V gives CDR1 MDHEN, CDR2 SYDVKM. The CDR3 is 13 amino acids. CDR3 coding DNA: TGTGCCAGCAGTTTAAGGGCGTCCTACGAGCAGTACTTC. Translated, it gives CASSLRASYEQYF.

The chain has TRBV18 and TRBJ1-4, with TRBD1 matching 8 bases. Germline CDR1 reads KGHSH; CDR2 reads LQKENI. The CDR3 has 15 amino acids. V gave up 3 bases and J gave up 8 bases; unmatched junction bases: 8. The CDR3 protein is CASSPQQGAREKLFF. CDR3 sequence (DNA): TGTGCCAGCTCACCCCAGCAGGGGGCGCGGGAAAAACTGTTTTTT.

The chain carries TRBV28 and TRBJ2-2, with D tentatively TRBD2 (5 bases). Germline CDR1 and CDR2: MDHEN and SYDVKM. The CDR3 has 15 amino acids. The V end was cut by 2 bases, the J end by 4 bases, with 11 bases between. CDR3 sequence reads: CASSLPGRGTGELFF. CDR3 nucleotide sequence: TGTGCCAGCAGTTTACCGGGGAGAGGCACCGGGGAGCTGTTTTTT. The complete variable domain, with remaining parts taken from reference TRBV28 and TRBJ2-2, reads DVKVTQSSRYLVKRTGEKVFLECVQDMDHENMFWYRQDPGLGLRLIYFSYDVKMKEKGDIPEGYSVSREKKERFSLILESASTNQTSMYLCASSLPGRGTGELFFGEGSRLTVL.

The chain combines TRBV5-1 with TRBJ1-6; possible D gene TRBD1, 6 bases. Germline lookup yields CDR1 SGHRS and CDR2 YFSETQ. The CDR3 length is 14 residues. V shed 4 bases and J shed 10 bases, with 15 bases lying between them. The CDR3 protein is CASSVQPGDSPLHF. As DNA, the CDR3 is TGCGCCAGCAGCGTGCAACCAGGGGACTCACCCCTCCACTTT.

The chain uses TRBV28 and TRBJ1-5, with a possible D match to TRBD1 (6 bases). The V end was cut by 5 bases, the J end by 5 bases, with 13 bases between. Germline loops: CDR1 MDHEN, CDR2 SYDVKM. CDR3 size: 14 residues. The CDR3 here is CASSQGGGDQPQHF. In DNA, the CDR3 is TGTGCCAGCAGTCAGGGAGGGGGAGATCAGCCCCAGCATTTT.

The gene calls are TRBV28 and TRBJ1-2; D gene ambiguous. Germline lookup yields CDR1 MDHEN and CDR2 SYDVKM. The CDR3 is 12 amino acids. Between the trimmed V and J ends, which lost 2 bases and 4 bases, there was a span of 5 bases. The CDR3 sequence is CASSLESYGYTF. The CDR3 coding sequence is TGTGCCAGCAGTTTAGAGAGCTATGGCTACACCTTC.

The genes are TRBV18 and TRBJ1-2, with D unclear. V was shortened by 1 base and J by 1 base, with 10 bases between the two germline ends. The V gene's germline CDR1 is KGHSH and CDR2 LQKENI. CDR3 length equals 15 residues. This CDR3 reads CASSPRVGDNYGYTF. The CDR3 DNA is TGTGCCAGCTCACCACGGGTCGGGGATAACTATGGCTACACCTTC. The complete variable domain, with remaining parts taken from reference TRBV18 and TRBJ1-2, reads NAGVMQNPRHLVRRRGQEARLRCSPMKGHSHVYWYRQLPEEGLKFMVYLQKENIIDESGMPKERFSAEFPKEGPSILRIQQVVRGDSAAYFCASSPRVGDNYGYTFGSGTRLTVV.

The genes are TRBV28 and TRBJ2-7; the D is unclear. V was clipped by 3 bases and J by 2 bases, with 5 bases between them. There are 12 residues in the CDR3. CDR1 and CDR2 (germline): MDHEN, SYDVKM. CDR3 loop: CASSFPTYEQYF. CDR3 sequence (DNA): TGTGCCAGCAGTTTCCCGACCTACGAGCAGTACTTC. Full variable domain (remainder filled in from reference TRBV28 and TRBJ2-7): DVKVTQSSRYLVKRTGEKVFLECVQDMDHENMFWYRQDPGLGLRLIYFSYDVKMKEKGDIPEGYSVSREKKERFSLILESASTNQTSMYLCASSFPTYEQYFGPGTRLTVT.

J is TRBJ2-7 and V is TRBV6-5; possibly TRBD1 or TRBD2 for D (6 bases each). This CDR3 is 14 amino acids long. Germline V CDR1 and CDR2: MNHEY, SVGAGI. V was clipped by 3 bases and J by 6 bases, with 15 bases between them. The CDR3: CASSYDGGYSEQYF. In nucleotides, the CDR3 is TGTGCCAGCAGTTATGACGGGGGCTATAGCGAGCAGTACTTC.

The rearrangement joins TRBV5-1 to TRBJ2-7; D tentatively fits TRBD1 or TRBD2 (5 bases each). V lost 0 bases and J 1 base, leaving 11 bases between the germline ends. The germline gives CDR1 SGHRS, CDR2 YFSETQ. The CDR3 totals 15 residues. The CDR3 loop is CASSLDGTLSYEQYF. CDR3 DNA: TGCGCCAGCAGCTTGGACGGGACCCTATCCTACGAGCAGTACTTC.

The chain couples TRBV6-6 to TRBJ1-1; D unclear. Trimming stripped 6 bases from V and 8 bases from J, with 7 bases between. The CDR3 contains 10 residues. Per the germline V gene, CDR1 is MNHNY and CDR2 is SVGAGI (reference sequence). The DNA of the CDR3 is TGTGCCAGCAGGGTGACAGAAGCTTTCTTT. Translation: CASRVTEAFF.

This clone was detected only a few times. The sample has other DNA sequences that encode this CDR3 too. This CDR3 is CASSSSGSTDTQYF. CDR3 DNA sequence: TGTGCCAGCAGCTCTAGCGGGAGCACAGATACGCAGTATTTT. The genes are TRBV7-2 and TRBJ2-3; 8 bases agree with TRBD2. CDR1 and CDR2 (germline): SGHTA, FQGNSA. V shed 4 bases and J 0 bases; nucleotides not matched to a gene: 0. The CDR3 is 14 residues long.

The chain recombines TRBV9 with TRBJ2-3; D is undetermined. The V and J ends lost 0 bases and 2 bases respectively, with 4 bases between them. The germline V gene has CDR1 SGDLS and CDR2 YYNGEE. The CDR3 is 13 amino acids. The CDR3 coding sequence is TGTGCCAGCAGCGTAGTCGACACAGATACGCAGTATTTT. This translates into CASSVVDTDTQYF.

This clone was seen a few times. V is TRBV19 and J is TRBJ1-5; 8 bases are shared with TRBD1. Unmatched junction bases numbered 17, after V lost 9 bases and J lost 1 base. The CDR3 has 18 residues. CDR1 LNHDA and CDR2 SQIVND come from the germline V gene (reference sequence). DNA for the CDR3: TGTGCCAGCACTGCCGGGACAGGCGATCCTTTAAGCAATCAGCCCCAGCATTTT. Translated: CASTAGTGDPLSNQPQHF.

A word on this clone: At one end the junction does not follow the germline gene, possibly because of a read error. In nucleotides, the CDR3 is TGTGCCAGCAGCGTAGGGTCACGTCTAACGGGGCTGCTCTTC. Residues: CASSVGSRLTGLLF. V and J are TRBV9 and TRBJ2-1; either TRBD1 or TRBD2 may fit D (5 bases each). The CDR3 consists of 14 residues. Germline loops: CDR1 SGDLS, CDR2 YYNGEE.

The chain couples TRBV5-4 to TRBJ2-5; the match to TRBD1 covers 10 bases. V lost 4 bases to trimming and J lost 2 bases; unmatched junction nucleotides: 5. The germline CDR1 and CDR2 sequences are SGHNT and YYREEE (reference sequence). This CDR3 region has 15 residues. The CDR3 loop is CASSPGQGTQETQYF. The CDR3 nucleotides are TGTGCCAGCAGCCCGGGACAGGGGACTCAAGAGACCCAGTACTTC.

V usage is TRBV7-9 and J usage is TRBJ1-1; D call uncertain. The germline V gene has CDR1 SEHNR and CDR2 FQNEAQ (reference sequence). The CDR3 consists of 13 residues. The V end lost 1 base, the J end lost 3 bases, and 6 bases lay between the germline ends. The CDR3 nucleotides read TGTGCCAGCAGCTTAGTCGGGGACACTGAAGCTTTCTTT. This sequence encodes CASSLVGDTEAFF.